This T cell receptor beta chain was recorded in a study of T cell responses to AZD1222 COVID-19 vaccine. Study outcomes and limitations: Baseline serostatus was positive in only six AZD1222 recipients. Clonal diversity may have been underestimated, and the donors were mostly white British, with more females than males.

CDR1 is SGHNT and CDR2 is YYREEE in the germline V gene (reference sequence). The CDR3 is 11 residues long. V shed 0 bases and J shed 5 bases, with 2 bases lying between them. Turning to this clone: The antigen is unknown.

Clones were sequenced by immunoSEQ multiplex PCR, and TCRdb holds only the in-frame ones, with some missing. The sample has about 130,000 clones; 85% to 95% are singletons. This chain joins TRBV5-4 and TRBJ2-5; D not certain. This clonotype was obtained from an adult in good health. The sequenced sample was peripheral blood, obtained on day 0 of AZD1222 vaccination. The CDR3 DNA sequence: TGTGCCAGCAGCTTGGAGGAGACCCAGTACTTC. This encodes CASSLEETQYF.